Here is one TCR beta chain with its context. Its antigen remains unidentified. No per-base quality is available; no much larger clone lies one base away. The treatment or condition label, as the study defines it: alpha-V12: anti-TRBV12 scFv linked to anti-CD3 scFv. T cells were expanded from blood mononuclear cells for approximately three days with either the anti-CD3 antibody OKT3 or CD3/CD28 Dynabeads. The anti-TRBV12 bispecific sample was taken from a coculture of Jurkat leukemia cells with normal T cells and was compared with an anti-CD19 bispecific control coculture. The culture conditions for expanded T cells were RPMI 1640 plus 10% fetal bovine serum, recombinant human IL-2 (approximately 100 IU/ml) and IL-7 (roughly 4.5 ng/ml). Cocultures combined about 50,000 normal T cells with about 50,000 target cells and bispecific antibody in approximately 100 ul, incubated about 16 hours at 37°C. Each bispecific antibody was composed of two single-chain variable fragments, which were expressed in a single-chain diabody format with a His tag. Effector T cells came from healthy human donors; peripheral blood mononuclear cells were isolated from leukapheresis samples by Ficoll density gradient centrifugation.

Unique molecular identifier barcodes were built into the libraries and used for clonotype quantification. Qiagen AllPrep DNA/RNA Micro kits were used to isolate total RNA, and an Agilent TapeStation was used to check RNA quality. TCR beta libraries were constructed by 5' RACE, in which cDNA synthesis was followed by two PCR steps with TCR beta constant-region gene-specific primers. An Illumina MiSeq platform was used to sequence the TCR beta libraries. As for how the authors treated the data: MIGEC, MiXCR and VDJtools were used to process the reads. Clonotype frequency was calculated as the fraction of unique molecular identifiers assigned to a given clonotype among all unique molecular identifiers in the sample. Nonfunctional TRBV genes listed as pseudogenes or open reading frames in IMGT, such as TRBV1, TRBV12-1 and TRBV21, were excluded. The public sequencing data were trimmed at Q25 with fastp and processed into clonotypes with MiXCR by TCRdb, which kept only in-frame beta chains. A single entry per CDR3 protein holds the most common genes and DNA from its merged rows. TCRdb, not the original authors, processed these V and J calls. In this sample the table shows around 19,000 distinct CDR3 sequences, approximately 2.2% of which occur a single time. The ten largest clones capture about 4.8% of the sample.

These data are taken from a study of beta chain bispecific antibodies for T cell cancers (dated by TCRdb to the early 2020s). Regarding the complete study: After T cells from healthy donors were cocultured with bispecific antibodies and T cell leukemia lines, the researchers used TRBV sequencing of the cells that survived to measure how much each TRBV family was depleted. Surface TRBV12 (TRBV12-3) was expressed on Jurkat cells, and surface TRBV5-5 was expressed on HPB-ALL cells. General study outcomes and caveats: Cross-reactivity of the anti-TRBV5-5 antibody with TRBV5-6 was attributed to high sequence similarity between the two genes. Relative to anti-CD19, the TRBV12-3 share of total TRBV signal was reduced by 97% to 99% after anti-TRBV12 exposure, whereas a nonsignificant 36.5% decrease was observed for TRBV12-4. The TRBV-directed bispecific antibodies appeared to leave every TRBV family member untouched except the targeted genes and the closely related ones. Each sequenced sample mixed leukemia cell line cells with normal T cells, and most targeted TRBV signal came from the leukemia cells rather than normal T cells.

Looking up the germline V gene (reference sequence) yields CDR1 SGHNT and CDR2 YYREEE. At the junction V is shortened by 3 bases and J by 0 bases; bases outside the gene matches: 4. The CDR3 contains 15 residues, cysteine and phenylalanine counted. Left in the record is the CDR3 DNA by itself, 45 bases read in frame from the first base. The chain was built from TRBV5-4 and TRBJ1-1; 8 of the junction bases match TRBD1. The sample was healthy donor T cells cultured with leukemia cells, taken from a culture containing a bispecific antibody targeting TCR Vbeta12. The TCR sequence derives from a human donor in good health. Some clones in this sample may be carry-over from other donors' samples. The DNA sequence is TGTGCCAGCAGCTCCAGGGGGCAGTTGAACACTGAAGCTTTCTTT. Translation gives CASSSRGQLNTEAFF.